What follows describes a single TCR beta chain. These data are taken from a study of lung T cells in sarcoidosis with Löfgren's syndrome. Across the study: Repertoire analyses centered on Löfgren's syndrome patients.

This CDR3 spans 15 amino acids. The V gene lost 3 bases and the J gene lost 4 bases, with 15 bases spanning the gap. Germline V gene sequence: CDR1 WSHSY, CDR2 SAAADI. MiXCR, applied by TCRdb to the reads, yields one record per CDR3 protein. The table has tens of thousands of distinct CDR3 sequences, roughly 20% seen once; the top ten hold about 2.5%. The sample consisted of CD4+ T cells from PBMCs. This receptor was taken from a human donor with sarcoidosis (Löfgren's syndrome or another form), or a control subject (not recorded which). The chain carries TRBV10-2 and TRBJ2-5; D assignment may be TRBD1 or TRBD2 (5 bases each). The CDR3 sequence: CASSEAGSRSETQYF. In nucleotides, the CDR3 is TGCGCCAGCAGTGAAGCAGGGAGTCGTTCAGAGACCCAGTACTTC.